The following is a T cell receptor beta chain sequence with its context. The target antigen is unknown. The source of the sample is a study of T cells in Graves' hyperthyroidism and ophthalmopathy. Study results and limitations: In simple terms, a model built on 13 V-J features told ophthalmopathy apart from stable hyperthyroidism. Blood also carried most thyroid clonotypes expanded above 0.001.

RNA transcripts were the template for amplifying TCR beta CDR3 regions. The HTBI primer set was used in a first-round RT-PCR of the TCR CDR3. TCRdb reprocessed the multiplex PCR reads via MiXCR and lists one record per CDR3 protein. The sample has 500,000 to 650,000 distinct CDR3 sequences, 20% seen once. V shed 8 bases and J 3 bases; nucleotides not matched to a gene: 6. The CDR3 is 15 residues long. CDR1 is MNHEY, CDR2 SMNVEV, per germline (reference sequence). With duration under 3 months, ophthalmopathy was active: Clinical Activity Score at least 3, NOSPECS at least 4. Investigators excluded patients with uncontrolled infection, other autoimmune disease, pregnancy or lactation.

The TCR was taken from a man aged 35 to 55 with Graves' ophthalmopathy. This sequence joins TRBV27 and TRBJ2-3, with 12 bases aligning to TRBD2. The sample was blood. In DNA form, the CDR3 reads TGTGCCAGCGGTTCACTAGCGGGAGGAACAGATACGCAGTATTTT. Protein sequence: CASGSLAGGTDTQYF.